The 19 T cell receptor beta chains below come from one sample, sequenced in a study of T cells in Graves' hyperthyroidism and ophthalmopathy. There were TCR beta CDR3 regions amplified from RNA transcripts. HTBI primers were the set used in a first-round RT-PCR of the TCR CDR3. One entry per CDR3 protein, called by TCRdb with MiXCR from the multiplex PCR reads. The table has 700,000 to 950,000 distinct CDR3 sequences, around 40% seen once; the top ten hold approximately 31%. Sequenced sample: blood. These receptors all come from a middle-aged woman with Graves' hyperthyroidism.

This clonotype was counted ten times or more. The chain couples TRBV14 to TRBJ1-1; D not certain. Trimming shortened V by 1 base and J by 4 bases, and 13 bases separated the two germline ends. The CDR3 is 15 residues long. Germline CDR1 reads SGHDN; CDR2 reads FVKESK. CDR3 amino acids: CASSQVPGFGTEAFF. For the CDR3, the DNA is TGTGCCAGCAGCCAAGTCCCAGGTTTTGGCACTGAAGCTTTCTTT. The entire variable domain, with the rest obtained from reference TRBV14 and TRBJ1-1, is as follows: EAGVTQFPSHSVIEKGQTVTLRCDPISGHDNLYWYRRVMGKEIKFLLHFVKESKQDESGMPNNRFLAERTGGTYSTLKVQPAELEDSGVYFCASSQVPGFGTEAFFGQGTRLTVV.

The chain has TRBV7-2 and TRBJ1-6; tentatively, D is TRBD1 (6 bases). The V end lost 5 bases, the J end lost 12 bases, and 8 bases lay between the germline ends. Germline V gene data show CDR1 as SGHTA and CDR2 as FQGNSA. This CDR3 is built from 11 residues. CDR3 nucleotides: TGTGCCAGCAGCCAGGGGCTACCCCTCCACTTT. Amino acids: CASSQGLPLHF.

The rearrangement links TRBV20-1 to TRBJ2-7, with 7 bases lining up with TRBD2. The CDR3 extends over 16 amino acids. Trimming at V came to 3 bases and at J to 3 bases, leaving 14 bases not matched to a gene. Germline loops: CDR1 DFQATT, CDR2 SNEGSKA (reference sequence). CDR3 residues: CSASVGEGPYYYEQYF. Written as DNA, the CDR3 is TGCAGTGCTAGTGTGGGGGAGGGCCCTTACTACTACGAGCAGTACTTC.

The chain couples TRBV2 to TRBJ2-3; 7 nucleotides match TRBD2. Per the germline V gene, CDR1 is SNHLY and CDR2 is FYNNEI. V lost 5 bases and J lost 4; bases outside the gene matches: 6. The CDR3 is made up of 14 amino acids. The CDR3 here is CASSTLTSADTQYF. DNA of the CDR3: TGTGCCAGCAGTACTCTTACTAGCGCAGATACGCAGTATTTT.

This clonotype has more than one count but fewer than ten. CDR3 bases: TGTGCCAGCAGTTACTCTTCCCGCCCTAAAGCCTACGAGCAGTACTTC. This sequence encodes CASSYSSRPKAYEQYF. The rearrangement uses TRBV6-5 and TRBJ2-7; D is undetermined. Germline V lookup: CDR1 MNHEY, CDR2 SVGAGI. This CDR3 region has 16 residues. V lost 0 bases and J lost 2, with 14 bases in between.

V is TRBV4-1 and J is TRBJ2-7; D remains unclear. In germline, CDR1 is MGHRA, CDR2 YSYEKL. This CDR3 has 13 residues. V shed 0 bases and J shed 9 bases, with 12 bases lying between them. The CDR3 coding sequence is TGCGCCAGCAGCCAAGATCAGGACCTTGTGCAGTACTTC. It yields the protein CASSQDQDLVQYF.

This clonotype was picked up many times. The chain joins TRBV10-3 to TRBJ2-5; 8 bases are shared with TRBD2. This CDR3 region has 14 residues. From germline, CDR1 is ENHRY and CDR2 SYGVKD. The V gene end was trimmed by 9 bases and the J gene end by 2 bases; junction bases not matched to a gene: 8. The CDR3 bases are TGTGCCATTCGGGCTAGCGGGCCACAAGAGACCCAGTACTTC. Encoded protein: CAIRASGPQETQYF.

The J gene is TRBJ1-2, the V gene TRBV10-3, with D possibly being TRBD1 (6 bases). From germline, CDR1 is ENHRY and CDR2 SYGVKD. Trimming took 7 bases from V and 5 from J, leaving 14 bases between them. CDR3 size: 13 residues. CDR3 amino acids: CAITGTNYYGYTF. For the CDR3, the DNA is TGTGCCATCACCGGGACAAATTATTATGGCTACACCTTC.

This clonotype was seen repeatedly, ten times or more. This chain connects TRBV4-3 to TRBJ1-3; possibly TRBD1 for D (5 bases). The CDR3 is made up of 15 amino acids. Trimming stripped 5 bases from V and 0 bases from J, with 11 bases between. CDR1 is LGHNA, CDR2 YSLEER, per germline. The CDR3 spells CASSMGRVSGNTIYF. As DNA, the CDR3 is TGCGCCAGCAGCATGGGGCGGGTCTCTGGAAACACCATATATTTT.

This clonotype was recorded many times. This chain links TRBV19 with TRBJ1-1, with a possible D match to TRBD1 (6 bases). The CDR3 is made up of 13 amino acids. V was pared by 6 bases and J by 4 bases, with 12 bases between. Per germline, CDR1 LNHDA and CDR2 SQIVND (reference sequence). This CDR3 reads CASSRGAGTEAFF. The DNA of the CDR3 is TGTGCCAGTAGCCGGGGGGCTGGCACTGAAGCTTTCTTT.

The chain combines TRBV7-3 with TRBJ2-7; 7 bases map to TRBD2. Germline lookup yields CDR1 SGHTA and CDR2 FQGTGA. The CDR3 loop spans 18 amino acids. V was clipped by 3 bases and J by 5 bases; unmatched bases: 19. The CDR3 spells CASSLSPLSSGPPDEQYF. The CDR3 DNA reads as TGTGCCAGCAGCTTGTCTCCCCTCTCTAGCGGTCCCCCCGACGAGCAGTACTTC. Variable domain in full (rest from reference TRBV7-3 and TRBJ2-7): GAGVSQTPSNKVTEKGKYVELRCDPISGHTALYWYRQSLGQGPEFLIYFQGTGAADDSGLPNDRFFAVRPEGSVSTLKIQRTERGDSAVYLCASSLSPLSSGPPDEQYFGPGTRLTVT.

In this sample, this clonotype turned up a few times. This chain joins TRBV6-5 and TRBJ1-2; 8 bases fit TRBD1. The CDR3 covers 14 residues. Germline V gene sequence: CDR1 MNHEY, CDR2 SVGAGI. Unmatched junction bases numbered 6, after V lost 7 bases and J lost 2 bases. In DNA, the CDR3 is TGTGCCAGCACCGACCGGGACAGGAACTATGGCTACACCTTC. Translated, it gives CASTDRDRNYGYTF.

The sample holds many counts of this clonotype. The V and J genes are TRBV7-2 and TRBJ1-6, with a tentative D call TRBD1 (6 bases). The CDR3 is made up of 16 amino acids. Germline CDR1 is SGHTA and CDR2 is FQGNSA. The V and J ends lost 1 base and 4 bases respectively, with 11 bases between them. This CDR3 is CASSLVTGTYNSPLHF. The CDR3 bases are TGTGCCAGCAGCTTAGTGACAGGAACGTATAATTCACCCCTCCACTTT.

The rearrangement uses TRBV4-1 and TRBJ1-2; the D is unclear. Trimming stripped 5 bases from V and 3 bases from J, with 16 bases between. This CDR3 is 15 amino acids long. The germline V gene has CDR1 MGHRA and CDR2 YSYEKL. The CDR3 region is CASSSLVRSDYGYTF. The CDR3 coding sequence is TGCGCCAGCAGCTCCCTGGTCCGTTCTGACTATGGCTACACCTTC.

On this clonotype itself: A read error may be the cause here, since a much bigger clone is one base away. The chain couples TRBV20-1 to TRBJ2-2; D ambiguous. CDR1 and CDR2 (germline): DFQATT, SNEGSKA (reference sequence). The CDR3 contains 12 residues. The CDR3 nucleotides read TGCAGCACCGCACGGAACACCGGGGAGCTGTTTTTT. It encodes CSTARNTGELFF.

This clonotype was seen more than once but under ten times. The chain couples TRBV20-1 to TRBJ2-7; perhaps TRBD2 as D (6 bases). Germline CDR1 reads DFQATT; CDR2 reads SNEGSKA (reference sequence). V was clipped by 5 bases and J by 3 bases, with 14 bases between them. The CDR3 extends over 13 amino acids. CDR3 in amino acids: CSAPQGLNYEQYF. CDR3 DNA: TGCAGTGCTCCCCAGGGACTTAACTACGAGCAGTACTTC.

This clonotype turned up a few times. The chain uses TRBV24-1 and TRBJ2-1, with D possibly TRBD1 on 7 matching bases. This CDR3 is 14 amino acids long. CDR1 and CDR2 from the germline V gene are KGHDR and SFDVKD. V dropped 12 bases and J dropped 8 bases, with 22 bases sitting between them. The CDR3: CAVRGQGEADEQFF. CDR3 nucleotides: TGTGCCGTACGGGGGCAGGGGGAAGCGGATGAGCAGTTCTTC.

Concerning this clonotype itself: Here the CDR3 omits its conserved ending phenylalanine or tryptophan, so a read error is the likely source. No DNA is shown, since the ends of the CDR3 on it are uncertain; the CDR3 is the one TCRdb lists. The chain combines TRBV9 with TRBJ2-5; the listed D gene, TRBD2, was not tested against the DNA. Germline assignment: CDR1 SGDLS and CDR2 YYNGEE. Counting both end residues, the CDR3 totals 15 amino acids. CDR3 protein: CASSDLRRGYTNQAG.

This clonotype was detected a few times. The V call is TRBV11-3, the J call TRBJ2-2, with D hard to call. V was trimmed by 5 bases and J by 4 bases, leaving 11 bases between them. The length of the CDR3 is 14 residues. Germline CDR1 reads SGHNT; CDR2 reads YENEEA. CDR3 sequence: CASSIRDGTGELFF. The DNA for the CDR3 is TGTGCCAGCAGCATTAGAGACGGCACCGGGGAGCTGTTTTTT.